Listed below are T cell receptor beta chains from one sample, sequenced in a study of blood T cell repertoires in COVID-19. The repertoire was sequenced with immunoSEQ multiplex PCR; TCRdb's copy has only in-frame clones and lacks some. The data show some 180,000 clones, roughly 91% seen once. Sample: peripheral blood. These TCRs come from a man between 18 and 35 years old with COVID-19, enrolled during active disease. Each CDR3 is given without its conserved first and last residue.

TRBV7-8	TRBJ2-1	ASSPGLGGTNEQF
TRBV5-1	TRBJ2-6	ASSHGQGASGANVLT
TRBV12-3/TRBV12-4	TRBJ1-4	ASGNNPLWLF
TRBV6-2/TRBV6-3	TRBJ2-1	ASSHGTSGAYNKQF
TRBV28	TRBJ2-4	ASSSSLGRTRDIQY
TRBV27	TRBJ2-3	ASSSLAGTDTQY
TRBV4-2	TRBJ2-7	ASSQVASGYSYEQY
TRBV7-6	TRBJ2-2	ASSLARTPTGELF
TRBV7-9	TRBJ2-1	ASSTSSGRGSYNEQF
TRBV18	TRBJ2-1	ASSPLAGDEQF
TRBV4-1	TRBJ2-1	ASSQDYRLAVRYNEQF
TRBV30	TRBJ2-7	AWSVPGKTYEQY
TRBV6-5	TRBJ1-5	ASNHRGLRQQPQH
TRBV27	TRBJ2-3	ASSLPTGGYTDTQY
TRBV11-3	TRBJ2-2	ASSSHWGQDTGELF
TRBV6-6	TRBJ1-4	ASRLSRSNEKLL
TRBV28	TRBJ1-2	ASSSPGTGINYGYT
TRBV6-2/TRBV6-3	TRBJ1-5	ASSQVRRQPQH
TRBV28	TRBJ2-7	ASSPRLHKHEQY
TRBV6-5	TRBJ2-7	ASSYGRGRSYEQY
TRBV15	TRBJ2-5	ATSRAGVEETQY
TRBV4-1	TRBJ1-2	ASSHPRTGRAYGYT
TRBV11-2	TRBJ1-2	ASSLFPGGQGGRGYT
TRBV27	TRBJ2-1	ASSRRLQTSGRKNEQF
TRBV27	TRBJ1-4	ASSLMGRTNEKLF
TRBV4-3	TRBJ1-6	ASSQEPWGGLGSPLH
TRBV6-5	TRBJ2-7	ASSRSGTGYEQY
TRBV4-3	TRBJ2-7	ASSLVLRADYEQY
TRBV14	TRBJ2-7	ASSQRDGTATYEQY
TRBV7-9	TRBJ2-7	ASSLYRGQRGGMDEQY
TRBV7-9	TRBJ2-7	ASSLGGGSYEQY
TRBV28	TRBJ1-5	ASKGEQGHQPQH
TRBV3-1/TRBV3-2	TRBJ2-1	ASSLRGLADYNEQF
TRBV27	TRBJ2-7	ASSLAGSSYEQY
TRBV6-5	TRBJ1-2	ASSYEGGLSHYGYT
TRBV5-6	TRBJ1-2	ASSFGNPGVYGYT
TRBV9	TRBJ2-1	ASSGTSGRVNEQF
TRBV19	TRBJ2-2	ATLDRSNTGELF
TRBV9	TRBJ2-1	ASSEGGTSNEQF
TRBV7-2	TRBJ2-7	ASTGDAGNSYEQY
TRBV19	TRBJ1-1	ASSIELVREGAF
TRBV7-8	TRBJ1-1	ASSLAVGSGSEAF
TRBV2	TRBJ2-2	ASTGTLNTGELF
TRBV29-1	TRBJ2-2	SVNQGSKTGELF
TRBV7-7	TRBJ2-2	ASSTIENTGELF